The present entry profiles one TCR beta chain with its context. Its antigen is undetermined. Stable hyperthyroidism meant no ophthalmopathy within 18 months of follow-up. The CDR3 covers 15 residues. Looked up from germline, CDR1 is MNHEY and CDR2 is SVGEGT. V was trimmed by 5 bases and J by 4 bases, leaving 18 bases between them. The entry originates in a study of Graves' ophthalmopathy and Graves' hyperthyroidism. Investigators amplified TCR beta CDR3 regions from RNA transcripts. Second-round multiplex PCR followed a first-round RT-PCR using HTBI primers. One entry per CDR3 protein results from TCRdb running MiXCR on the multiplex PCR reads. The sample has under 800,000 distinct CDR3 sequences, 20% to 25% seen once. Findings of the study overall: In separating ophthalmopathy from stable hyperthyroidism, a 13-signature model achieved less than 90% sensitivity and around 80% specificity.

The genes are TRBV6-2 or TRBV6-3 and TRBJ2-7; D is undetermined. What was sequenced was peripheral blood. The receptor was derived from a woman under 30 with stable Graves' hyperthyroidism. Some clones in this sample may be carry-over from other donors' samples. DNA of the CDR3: TGTGCCAGCAGTCCCCTCGGGCGAGTCCTTTACGAGCAGTACTTC. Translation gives CASSPLGRVLYEQYF.